The clone carrying this TCR beta chain was detected a few times. This record comes from a study of blood T cell repertoires in COVID-19. Study information: COVID-19 samples from acute and convalescent phases originated in the United States, Italy and Spain. From T cells, B-cell-depleted T cells, or PBMCs came the material, which was cDNA or gDNA.

The assay was immunoSEQ multiplex PCR, and TCRdb's table has in-frame clones only and misses some. The data show 540,000 or so clones, 70% to 90% seen once. There are 13 residues in the CDR3. The V gene lost 4 bases and the J gene lost 8 bases, with 17 bases spanning the gap. Germline V CDR1 and CDR2: SQVTM, ANQGSEA. Patients at the Seattle site were enrolled during active infection and followed longitudinally. The receptor's source is a woman aged 50 to 60 with COVID-19, enrolled during active disease. The sequencing sample was made of peripheral blood. The chain has TRBV29-1 and TRBJ1-1, with D unclear. CDR3 protein: CSVGVGRVAEAFF. The CDR3 DNA reads as TGCAGCGTTGGTGTAGGGCGGGTAGCAGAAGCTTTCTTT. Full variable domain (missing parts from reference TRBV29-1 and TRBJ1-1): SAVISQKPSRDICQRGTSLTIQCQVDSQVTMMFWYRQQPGQSLTLIATANQGSEATYESGFVIDKFPISRPNLTFSTLTVSNMSPEDSSIYLCSVGVGRVAEAFFGQGTRLTVV.